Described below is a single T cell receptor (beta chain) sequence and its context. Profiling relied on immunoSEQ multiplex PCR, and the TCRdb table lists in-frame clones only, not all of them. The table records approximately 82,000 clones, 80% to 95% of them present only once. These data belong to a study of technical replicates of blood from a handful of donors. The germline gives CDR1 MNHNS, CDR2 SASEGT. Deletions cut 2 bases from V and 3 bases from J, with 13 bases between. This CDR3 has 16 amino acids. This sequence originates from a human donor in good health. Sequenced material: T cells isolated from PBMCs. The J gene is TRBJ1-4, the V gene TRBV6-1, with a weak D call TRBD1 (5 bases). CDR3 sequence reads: CASSELGGSSNEKLFF. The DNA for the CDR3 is TGTGCCAGCAGTGAATTGGGGGGGTCGTCTAATGAAAAACTGTTTTTT.